This T cell receptor beta chain emerged from a study of T cell clones after liver transplantation (dated by TCRdb to between 2017 and 2020). Turning to the overall study: Samples were obtained from ITN030ST, a randomized trial in which withdrawal of immunosuppression was attempted within 2 years of liver transplantation. Donor-reactive T cell clones were identified by TCRbeta sequencing after a pre-transplant mixed lymphocyte reaction and then tracked in post-transplant blood. Third party-reactive TCRbeta sequences were also identified from pre-transplant MLRs to serve as an antigen-independent comparator for donor-reactive sequences. Of the eight recipients, a few were HCV-positive, while the remaining recipients had been transplanted for non-autoimmune, non-viral indications. Subjects received no induction therapy and standard immunosuppression until randomization at 12-24 months post-transplant. Tolerance meant complete immunosuppression withdrawal for at least one year without liver enzymes rising beyond twice the upper limit of normal. Blood samples were collected pre-transplant, then pre-randomization ahead of withdrawal, and finally post-randomization once withdrawal had either been completed or failed. A cohort of 8 liver transplant recipients was studied, of whom 3 were classified as tolerant and 5 as non-tolerant.

Frozen genomic DNA underwent high-throughput TCRbeta CDR3 sequencing by immunoSEQ, including PCR amplification, mapping, bias correction and internal controls. Under the source paper's analysis protocol: Only productive rearrangements were retained, with each unique TCRbeta sequence defined by its CDR3 nucleotide sequence together with its V and J gene. Donor-reactive sequences required at least 5-fold expansion in CFSE-low cells versus unstimulated pre-transplant cells and at least 0.01% frequency. Minimum frequency thresholds were set for each subject based on the unstimulated sample with the lowest template count, ensuring at least 90% detection power. Jensen-Shannon divergence between the top 1000 TCRbeta sequences post-transplant and pre-transplant was used to measure repertoire turnover. Changes in detection of donor-reactive sequences were tested with two-sided Fisher's exact tests. The table was pulled from immuneACCESS by TCRdb, which kept in-frame rearrangements only. Such tables lose some clones; where checked, under half of the loss comes from unresolved V genes, and the rest has no known cause. V, J and clone size reflect that table, while D and trimming were determined from the DNA. This sample gives roughly 49,000 clones in total; approximately 71% of them show up just once. About 10% of the sample lies in the top ten.

Points on this clone: Its antigen has not been determined. No base-level quality is on record; no much larger clone is a single base apart.

Taken from cysteine to phenylalanine, the CDR3 has 15 residues. Only the CDR3 region is kept as DNA, spanning 45 bases read in frame from base 1. The germline V gene (reference sequence) yields SEHNR for CDR1 and FQNEAQ for CDR2. V loses 4 bases of germline sequence and J loses 0 bases, and the interval between the two ends is 13 bases. The research as a whole found: After accounting for repertoire turnover, donor-reactive detection was significantly reduced in 7 of 8 subjects for CD4 and 8 of 8 for CD8. In a couple of subjects, low numbers of available donor cells limited the measurable donor-reactive repertoire. Conclusions were preliminary, limited by small, heterogeneous patient numbers and non-standardized post-transplant time points. In 5 of 8 subjects, circulating donor-reactive CD4 TCRbeta sequences decreased significantly after transplant, regardless of tolerance or HCV status. Because allograft tissue specimens were not available, migration of donor-reactive T cells into the graft, rather than deletion, may have occurred. Donor-reactive sequences declined more than third party-reactive ones, suggesting partial antigen-specific deletion unrelated to withdrawal success.

Thawed unstimulated PBMCs were stained for CD3, CD4 and CD8 and FACS-sorted into CD3+CD4+ and CD3+CD8+ populations. Each of the 8 studied subjects was randomized to immunosuppression withdrawal. The Qiagen DNeasy Blood and Tissue Kit was used for genomic DNA isolation. Recombination linked TRBV7-9 to TRBJ2-7, and TRBD1 may be the D gene, going by 5 matching bases. The source was CD4+ T cells from blood, collected 52 to 60 months after liver transplant. The sequence derives from a human patient who received a liver transplant. Some T cells may be donor cells from the graft after a transplant. The CDR3: CASSSRRVGSYEQYF. In nucleotides, the sequence is TGTGCCAGCAGCTCGCGCAGGGTAGGCTCCTACGAGCAGTACTTC.